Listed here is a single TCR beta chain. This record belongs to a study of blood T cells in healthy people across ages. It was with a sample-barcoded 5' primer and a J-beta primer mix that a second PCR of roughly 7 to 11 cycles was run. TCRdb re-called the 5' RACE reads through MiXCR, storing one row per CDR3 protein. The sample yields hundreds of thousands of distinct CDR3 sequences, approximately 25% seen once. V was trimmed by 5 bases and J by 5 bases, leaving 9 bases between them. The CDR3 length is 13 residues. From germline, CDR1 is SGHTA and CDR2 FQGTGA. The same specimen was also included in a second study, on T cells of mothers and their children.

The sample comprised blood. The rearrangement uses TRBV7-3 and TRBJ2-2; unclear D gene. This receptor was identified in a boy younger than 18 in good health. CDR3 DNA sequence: TGTGCCAGCAGCGTCACTTCGACCGGGGAGCTGTTTTTT. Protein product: CASSVTSTGELFF.